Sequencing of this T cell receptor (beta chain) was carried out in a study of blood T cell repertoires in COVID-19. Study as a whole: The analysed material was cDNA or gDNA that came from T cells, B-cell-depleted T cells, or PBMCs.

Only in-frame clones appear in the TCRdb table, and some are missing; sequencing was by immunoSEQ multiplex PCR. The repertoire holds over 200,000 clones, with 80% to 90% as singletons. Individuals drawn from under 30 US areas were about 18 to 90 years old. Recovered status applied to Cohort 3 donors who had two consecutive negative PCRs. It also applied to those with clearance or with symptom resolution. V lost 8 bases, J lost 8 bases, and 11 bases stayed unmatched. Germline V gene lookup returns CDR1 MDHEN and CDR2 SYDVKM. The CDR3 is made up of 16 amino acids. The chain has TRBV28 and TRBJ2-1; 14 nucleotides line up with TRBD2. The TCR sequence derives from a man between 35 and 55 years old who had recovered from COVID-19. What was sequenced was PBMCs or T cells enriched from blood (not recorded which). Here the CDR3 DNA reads TGTGCCAGCGCCCCCCCGGGACTAGCGGGAGTCCATGAGCAGTTCTTC. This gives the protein CASAPPGLAGVHEQFF. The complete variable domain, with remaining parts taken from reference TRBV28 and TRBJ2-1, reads DVKVTQSSRYLVKRTGEKVFLECVQDMDHENMFWYRQDPGLGLRLIYFSYDVKMKEKGDIPEGYSVSREKKERFSLILESASTNQTSMYLCASAPPGLAGVHEQFFGPGTRLTVL.